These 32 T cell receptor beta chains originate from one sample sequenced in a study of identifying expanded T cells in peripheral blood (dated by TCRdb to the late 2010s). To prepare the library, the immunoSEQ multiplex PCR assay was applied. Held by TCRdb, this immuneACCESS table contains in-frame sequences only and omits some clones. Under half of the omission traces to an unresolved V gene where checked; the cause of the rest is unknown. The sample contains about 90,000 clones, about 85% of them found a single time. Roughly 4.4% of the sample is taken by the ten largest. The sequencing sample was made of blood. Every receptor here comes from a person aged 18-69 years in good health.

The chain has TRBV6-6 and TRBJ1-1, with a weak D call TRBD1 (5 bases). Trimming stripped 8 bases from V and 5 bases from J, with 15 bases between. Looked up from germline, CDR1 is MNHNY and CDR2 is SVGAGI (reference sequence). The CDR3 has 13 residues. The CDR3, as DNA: TGTGCCAGCTCCCCAGCGGGGCGAACTGAAGCTTTCTTT. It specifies CASSPAGRTEAFF.

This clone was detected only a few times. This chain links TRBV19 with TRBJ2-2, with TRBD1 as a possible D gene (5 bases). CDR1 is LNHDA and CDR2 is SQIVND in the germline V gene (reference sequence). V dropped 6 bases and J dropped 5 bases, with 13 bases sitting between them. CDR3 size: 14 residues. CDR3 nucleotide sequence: TGTGCCAGTAGAGACAGTTATTTAACCGGGGAGCTGTTTTTT. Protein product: CASRDSYLTGELFF.

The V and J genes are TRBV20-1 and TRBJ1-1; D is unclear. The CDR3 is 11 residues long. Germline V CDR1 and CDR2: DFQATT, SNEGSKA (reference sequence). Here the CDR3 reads CSQLRNTEAFF. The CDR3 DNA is TGCAGCCAACTAAGGAACACTGAAGCTTTCTTT.

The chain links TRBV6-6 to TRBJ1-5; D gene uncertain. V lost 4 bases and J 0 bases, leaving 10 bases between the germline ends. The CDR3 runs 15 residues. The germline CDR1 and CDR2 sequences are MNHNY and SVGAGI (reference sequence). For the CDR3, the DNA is TGTGCCAGCAGTTCCGAGCCTTATAGCAATCAGCCCCAGCATTTT. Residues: CASSSEPYSNQPQHF.

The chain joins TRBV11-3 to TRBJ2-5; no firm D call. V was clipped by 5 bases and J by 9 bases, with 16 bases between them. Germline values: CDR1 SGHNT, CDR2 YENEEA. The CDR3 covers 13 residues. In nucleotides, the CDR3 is TGTGCCAGCAGCCCAACCAGGTTGGTGGCCCAGTACTTC. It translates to CASSPTRLVAQYF.

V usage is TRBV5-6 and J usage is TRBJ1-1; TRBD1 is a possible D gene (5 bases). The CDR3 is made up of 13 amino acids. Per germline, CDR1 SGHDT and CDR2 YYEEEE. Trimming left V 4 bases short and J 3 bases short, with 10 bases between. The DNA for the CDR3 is TGTGCCAGCAGCGCCTACAGGTACACTGAAGCTTTCTTT. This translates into CASSAYRYTEAFF. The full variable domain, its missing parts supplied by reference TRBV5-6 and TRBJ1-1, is DAGVTQSPTHLIKTRGQQVTLRCSPKSGHDTVSWYQQALGQGPQFIFQYYEEEERQRGNFPDRFSGHQFPNYSSELNVNALLLGDSALYLCASSAYRYTEAFFGQGTRLTVV.

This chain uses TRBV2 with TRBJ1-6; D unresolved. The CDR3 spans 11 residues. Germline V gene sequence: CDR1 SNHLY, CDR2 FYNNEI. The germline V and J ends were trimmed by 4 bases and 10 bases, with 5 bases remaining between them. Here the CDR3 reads CASSALSPLHF. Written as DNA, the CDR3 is TGTGCCAGCAGTGCCCTATCACCCCTCCACTTT. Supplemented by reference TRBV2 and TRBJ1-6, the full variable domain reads EPEVTQTPSHQVTQMGQEVILRCVPISNHLYFYWYRQILGQKVEFLVSFYNNEISEKSEIFDDQFSVERPDGSNFTLKIRSTKLEDSAMYFCASSALSPLHFGNGTRLTVT.

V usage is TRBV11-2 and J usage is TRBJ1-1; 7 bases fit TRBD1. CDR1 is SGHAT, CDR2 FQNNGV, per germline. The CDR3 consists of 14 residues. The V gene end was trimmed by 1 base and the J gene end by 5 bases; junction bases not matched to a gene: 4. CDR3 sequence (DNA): TGTGCCAGCAGCTTAGTACAGGGGTTTACTGAAGCTTTCTTT. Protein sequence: CASSLVQGFTEAFF.

The CDR3 spells CASSPIGWTGGRNEQFF. CDR3 nucleotides: TGTGCCAGCAGCCCAATAGGATGGACGGGGGGGCGTAATGAGCAGTTCTTC. V and J are TRBV7-8 and TRBJ2-1, with 8 nucleotides matching TRBD2. CDR1 is SGHVS and CDR2 is FQNEAQ in the germline V gene. The CDR3 sequence is 17 residues long. V gave up 5 bases and J gave up 7 bases; unmatched junction bases: 16.

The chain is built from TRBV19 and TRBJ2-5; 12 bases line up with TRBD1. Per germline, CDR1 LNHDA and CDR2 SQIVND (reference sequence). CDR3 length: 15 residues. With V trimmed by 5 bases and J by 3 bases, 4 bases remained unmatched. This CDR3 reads CASSPGTGGKETQYF. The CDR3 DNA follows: TGTGCCAGTAGTCCGGGGACAGGGGGCAAAGAGACCCAGTACTTC.

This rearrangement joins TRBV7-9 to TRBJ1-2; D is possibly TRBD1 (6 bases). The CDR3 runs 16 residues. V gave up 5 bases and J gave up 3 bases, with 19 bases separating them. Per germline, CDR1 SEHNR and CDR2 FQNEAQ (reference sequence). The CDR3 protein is CASSPRFGAGDYGYTF. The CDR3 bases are TGTGCCAGCAGCCCCCGGTTCGGCGCAGGGGACTATGGCTACACCTTC.

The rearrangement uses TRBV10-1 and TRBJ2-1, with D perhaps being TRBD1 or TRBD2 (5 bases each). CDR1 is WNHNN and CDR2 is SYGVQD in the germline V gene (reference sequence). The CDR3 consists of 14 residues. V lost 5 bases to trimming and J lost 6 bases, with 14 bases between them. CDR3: CASSTLGVGNEQFF. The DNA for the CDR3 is TGCGCCAGCAGTACCCTGGGGGTGGGCAATGAGCAGTTCTTC.

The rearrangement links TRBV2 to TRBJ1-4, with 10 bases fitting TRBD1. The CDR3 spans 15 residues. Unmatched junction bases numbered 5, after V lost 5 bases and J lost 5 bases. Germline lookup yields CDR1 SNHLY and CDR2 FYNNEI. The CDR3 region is CASSRDRGQNEKLFF. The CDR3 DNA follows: TGTGCCAGCAGTCGGGACAGGGGTCAAAATGAAAAACTGTTTTTT. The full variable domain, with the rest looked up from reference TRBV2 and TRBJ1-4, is EPEVTQTPSHQVTQMGQEVILRCVPISNHLYFYWYRQILGQKVEFLVSFYNNEISEKSEIFDDQFSVERPDGSNFTLKIRSTKLEDSAMYFCASSRDRGQNEKLFFGSGTQLSVL.

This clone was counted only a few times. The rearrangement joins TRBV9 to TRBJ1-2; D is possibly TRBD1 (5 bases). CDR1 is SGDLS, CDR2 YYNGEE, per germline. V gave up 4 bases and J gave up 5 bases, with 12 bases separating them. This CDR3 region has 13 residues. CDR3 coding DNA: TGTGCCAGCAGCCCCCAGGGTTCTTATGGCTACACCTTC. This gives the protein CASSPQGSYGYTF.

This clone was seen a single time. The CDR3 coding sequence is TGTGCCAGCAAGGTAGGCGCCACTGGCTACACCTTC. Protein product: CASKVGATGYTF. V usage is TRBV6-1 and J usage is TRBJ1-2; D remains ambiguous. The CDR3 extends over 12 amino acids. Trimming stripped 7 bases from V and 7 bases from J, with 13 bases between. Germline V gene sequence: CDR1 MNHNS, CDR2 SASEGT.

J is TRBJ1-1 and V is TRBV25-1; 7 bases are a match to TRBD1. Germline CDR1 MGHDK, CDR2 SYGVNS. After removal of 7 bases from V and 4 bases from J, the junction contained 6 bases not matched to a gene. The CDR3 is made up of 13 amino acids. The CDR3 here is CASKGQPGTEAFF. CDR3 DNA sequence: TGTGCCAGCAAGGGACAGCCAGGCACTGAAGCTTTCTTT.

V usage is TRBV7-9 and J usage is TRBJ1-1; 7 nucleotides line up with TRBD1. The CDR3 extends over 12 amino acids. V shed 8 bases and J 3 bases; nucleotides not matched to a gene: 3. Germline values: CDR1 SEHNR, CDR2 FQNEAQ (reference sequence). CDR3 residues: CASGDRYTEAFF. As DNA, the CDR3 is TGTGCCAGCGGGGACAGATACACTGAAGCTTTCTTT.

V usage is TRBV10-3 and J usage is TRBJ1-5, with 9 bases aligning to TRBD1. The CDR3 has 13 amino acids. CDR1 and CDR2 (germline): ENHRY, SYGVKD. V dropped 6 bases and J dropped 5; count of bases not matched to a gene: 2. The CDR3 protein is CAISRDRDQPQHF. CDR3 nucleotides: TGTGCCATCAGCCGGGACAGGGATCAGCCCCAGCATTTT.

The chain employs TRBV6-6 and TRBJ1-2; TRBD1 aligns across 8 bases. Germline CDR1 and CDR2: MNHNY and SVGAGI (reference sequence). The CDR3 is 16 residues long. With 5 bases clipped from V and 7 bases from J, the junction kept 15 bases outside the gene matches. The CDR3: CASSPPRRTGLSGYTF. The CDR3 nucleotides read TGTGCCAGCAGTCCTCCCCGTAGGACAGGGTTGAGTGGCTACACCTTC.

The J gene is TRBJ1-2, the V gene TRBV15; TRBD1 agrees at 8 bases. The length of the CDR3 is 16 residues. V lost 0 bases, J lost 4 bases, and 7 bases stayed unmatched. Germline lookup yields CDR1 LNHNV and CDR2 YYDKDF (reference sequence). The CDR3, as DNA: TGTGCCACCAGCAGAGATAGAGACAGGGGAATCTATGGCTACACCTTC. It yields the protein CATSRDRDRGIYGYTF.

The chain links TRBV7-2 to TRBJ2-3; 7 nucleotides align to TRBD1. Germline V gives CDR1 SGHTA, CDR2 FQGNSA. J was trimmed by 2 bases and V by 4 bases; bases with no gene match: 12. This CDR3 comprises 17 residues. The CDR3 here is CASSSPRQGVTTDTQYF. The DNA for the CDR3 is TGTGCCAGCAGCTCTCCGAGACAGGGCGTGACCACAGATACGCAGTATTTT.

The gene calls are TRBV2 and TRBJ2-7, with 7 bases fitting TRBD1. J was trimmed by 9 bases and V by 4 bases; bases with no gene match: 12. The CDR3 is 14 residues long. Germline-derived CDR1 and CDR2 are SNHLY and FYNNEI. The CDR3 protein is CASSGPHYRGRQYF. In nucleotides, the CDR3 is TGTGCCAGCAGTGGTCCCCACTACAGGGGACGGCAGTACTTC.

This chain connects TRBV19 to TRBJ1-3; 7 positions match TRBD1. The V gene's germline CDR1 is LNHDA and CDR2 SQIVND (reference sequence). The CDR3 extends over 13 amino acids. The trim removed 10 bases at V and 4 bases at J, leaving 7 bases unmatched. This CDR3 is CATARQGGNTIYF. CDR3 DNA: TGTGCCACCGCTCGACAGGGAGGAAACACCATATATTTT.

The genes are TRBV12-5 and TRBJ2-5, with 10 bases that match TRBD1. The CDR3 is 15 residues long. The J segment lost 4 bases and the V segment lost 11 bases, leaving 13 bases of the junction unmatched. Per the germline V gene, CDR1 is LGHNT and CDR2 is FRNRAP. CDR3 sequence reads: CAVTSGTGAGETQYF. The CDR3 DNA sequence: TGTGCTGTAACTTCCGGGACAGGGGCGGGAGAGACCCAGTACTTC.

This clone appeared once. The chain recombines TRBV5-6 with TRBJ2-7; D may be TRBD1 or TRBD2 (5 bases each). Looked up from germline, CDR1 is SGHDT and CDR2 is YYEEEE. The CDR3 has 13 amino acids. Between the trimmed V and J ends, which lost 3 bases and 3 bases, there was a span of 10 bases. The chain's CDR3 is CASSWGPVYEQYF. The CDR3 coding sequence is TGTGCCAGCAGCTGGGGACCGGTCTACGAGCAGTACTTC.

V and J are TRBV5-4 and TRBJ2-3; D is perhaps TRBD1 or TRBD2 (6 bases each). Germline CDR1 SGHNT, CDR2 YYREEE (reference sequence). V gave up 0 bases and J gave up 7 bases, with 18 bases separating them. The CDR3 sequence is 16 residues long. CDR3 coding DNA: TGTGCCAGCAGCTTGGCGGGCAGGAGGGGGGTCAATACGCAGTATTTT. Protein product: CASSLAGRRGVNTQYF. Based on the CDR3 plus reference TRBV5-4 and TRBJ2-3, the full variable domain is ETGVTQSPTHLIKTRGQQVTLRCSSQSGHNTVSWYQQALGQGPQFIFQYYREEENGRGNFPPRFSGLQFPNYSSELNVNALELDDSALYLCASSLAGRRGVNTQYFGPGTRLTVL.

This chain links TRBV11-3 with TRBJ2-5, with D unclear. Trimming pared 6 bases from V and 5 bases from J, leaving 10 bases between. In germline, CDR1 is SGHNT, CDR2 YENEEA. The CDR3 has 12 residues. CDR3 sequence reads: CASSRDRETQYF. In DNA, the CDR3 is TGTGCCAGCAGTCGTGACCGGGAGACCCAGTACTTC.

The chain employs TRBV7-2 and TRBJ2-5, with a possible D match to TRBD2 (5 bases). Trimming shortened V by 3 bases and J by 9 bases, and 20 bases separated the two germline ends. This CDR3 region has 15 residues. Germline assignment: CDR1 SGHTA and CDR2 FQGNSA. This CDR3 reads CASSLEAWTGSAQYF. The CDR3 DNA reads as TGTGCCAGCAGCTTGGAAGCTTGGACTGGGTCGGCCCAGTACTTC.

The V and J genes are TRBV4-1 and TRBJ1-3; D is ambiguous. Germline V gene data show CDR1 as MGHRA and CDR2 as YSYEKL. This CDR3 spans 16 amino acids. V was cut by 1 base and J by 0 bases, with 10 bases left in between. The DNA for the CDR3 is TGCGCCAGCAGCCAAGGAGGTGGGAGCTCTGGAAACACCATATATTTT. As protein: CASSQGGGSSGNTIYF.

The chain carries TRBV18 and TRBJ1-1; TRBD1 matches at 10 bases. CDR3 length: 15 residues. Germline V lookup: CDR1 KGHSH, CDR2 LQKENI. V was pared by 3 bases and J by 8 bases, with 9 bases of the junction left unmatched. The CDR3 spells CASSPRTGGLPEAFF. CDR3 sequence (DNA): TGTGCCAGCTCACCTAGGACAGGGGGGCTACCCGAAGCTTTCTTT.

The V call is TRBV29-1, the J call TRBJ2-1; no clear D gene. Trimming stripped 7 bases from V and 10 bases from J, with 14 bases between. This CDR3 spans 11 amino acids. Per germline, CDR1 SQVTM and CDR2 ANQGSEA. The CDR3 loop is CSATAAGEQFF. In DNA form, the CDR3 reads TGCAGCGCGACGGCCGCCGGCGAGCAGTTCTTC.

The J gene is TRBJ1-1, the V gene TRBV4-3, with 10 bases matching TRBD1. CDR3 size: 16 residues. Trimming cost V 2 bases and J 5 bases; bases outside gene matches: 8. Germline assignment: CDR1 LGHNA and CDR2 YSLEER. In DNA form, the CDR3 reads TGCGCCAGCAGCCAACCGGGACAGGGGTCGGGAACTGAAGCTTTCTTT. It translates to CASSQPGQGSGTEAFF.